The 4 T cell receptor beta chains listed next were all sequenced from one sample in a study of CD8 T cells in Susac syndrome. RNA amounts of roughly 0.45 to 1 ug underwent reverse transcription with random hexamers. TCRdb redid the calling of the immunoSEQ multiplex PCR reads with MiXCR, one entry per CDR3 protein. The sample yields about 180,000 distinct CDR3 sequences, about 95% seen once. Sequencing input: CD8+ T cells from PBMCs. The source of these receptors is a human donor with multiple sclerosis.

CDR3 DNA sequence: TGCGCCAGCAGCTTGTACACAACGGAGGGGACTGAAGCTTTCTTT. As protein: CASSLYTTEGTEAFF. The chain links TRBV5-1 to TRBJ1-1, with TRBD1 as a possible D gene (5 bases). CDR1 is SGHRS, CDR2 YFSETQ, per germline. Trimming pared 1 base from V and 5 bases from J, leaving 15 bases between. The CDR3 is 15 amino acids.

The CDR3 DNA follows: TGCGCCAGCAGCCAAGGACTAACGCCGACACTTTTCTACGAGCAGTACTTC. Encoded protein: CASSQGLTPTLFYEQYF. J is TRBJ2-7 and V is TRBV4-1, with D maybe TRBD2 (5 bases). The CDR3 spans 17 residues. Germline V CDR1 and CDR2: MGHRA, YSYEKL. Trimming shortened V by 1 base and J by 3 bases, and 19 bases separated the two germline ends.

The chain recombines TRBV6-1 with TRBJ2-4, with D uncertain. Per germline, CDR1 MNHNS and CDR2 SASEGT. Trimming stripped 1 base from V and 5 bases from J, with 9 bases between. The CDR3 has 14 residues. CDR3 loop: CASSEGFSQNIQYF. The CDR3 DNA reads TGTGCCAGCAGTGAAGGTTTCAGCCAAAACATTCAGTACTTC.

The chain links TRBV11-2 to TRBJ2-3; possible D gene TRBD2, 6 bases. CDR1 is SGHAT, CDR2 FQNNGV, per germline. Trimming shortened V by 0 bases and J by 4 bases, and 14 bases separated the two germline ends. The CDR3 sequence is 16 residues long. The DNA for the CDR3 is TGTGCCAGCAGCTTAGATCCATCCGGGAGACCAGATACGCAGTATTTT. This gives the protein CASSLDPSGRPDTQYF.